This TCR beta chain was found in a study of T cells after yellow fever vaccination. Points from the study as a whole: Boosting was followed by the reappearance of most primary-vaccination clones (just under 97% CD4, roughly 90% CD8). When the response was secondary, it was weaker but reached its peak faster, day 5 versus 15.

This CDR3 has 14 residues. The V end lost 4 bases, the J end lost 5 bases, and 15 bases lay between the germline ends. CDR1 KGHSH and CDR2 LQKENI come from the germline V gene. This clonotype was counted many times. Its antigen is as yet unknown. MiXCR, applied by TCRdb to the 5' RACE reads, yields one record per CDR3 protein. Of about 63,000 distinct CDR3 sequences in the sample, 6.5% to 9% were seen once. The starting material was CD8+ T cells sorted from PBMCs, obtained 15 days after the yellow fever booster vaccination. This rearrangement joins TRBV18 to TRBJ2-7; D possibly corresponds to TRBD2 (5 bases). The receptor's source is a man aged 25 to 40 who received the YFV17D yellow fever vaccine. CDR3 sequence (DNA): TGTGCCAGCTCACAACACGGGAAAGGCGACGAGCAGTACTTC. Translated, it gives CASSQHGKGDEQYF.